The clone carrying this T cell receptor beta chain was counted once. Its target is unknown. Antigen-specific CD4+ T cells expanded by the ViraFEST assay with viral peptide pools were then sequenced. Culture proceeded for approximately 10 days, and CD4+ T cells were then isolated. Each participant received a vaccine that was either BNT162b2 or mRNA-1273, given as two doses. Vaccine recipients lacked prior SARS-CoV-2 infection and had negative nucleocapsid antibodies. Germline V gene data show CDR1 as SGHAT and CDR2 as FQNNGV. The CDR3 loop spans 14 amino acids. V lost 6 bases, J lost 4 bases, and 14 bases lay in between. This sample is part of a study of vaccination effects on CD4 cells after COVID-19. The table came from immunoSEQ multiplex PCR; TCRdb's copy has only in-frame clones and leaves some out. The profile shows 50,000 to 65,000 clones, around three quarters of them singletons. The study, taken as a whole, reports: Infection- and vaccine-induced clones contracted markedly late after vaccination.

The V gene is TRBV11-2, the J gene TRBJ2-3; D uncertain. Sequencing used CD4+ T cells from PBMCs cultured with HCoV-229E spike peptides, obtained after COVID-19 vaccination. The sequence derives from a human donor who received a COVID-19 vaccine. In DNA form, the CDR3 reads TGTGCCAGCAGAACAATAAAGGTGGCAGATACGCAGTATTTT. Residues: CASRTIKVADTQYF.